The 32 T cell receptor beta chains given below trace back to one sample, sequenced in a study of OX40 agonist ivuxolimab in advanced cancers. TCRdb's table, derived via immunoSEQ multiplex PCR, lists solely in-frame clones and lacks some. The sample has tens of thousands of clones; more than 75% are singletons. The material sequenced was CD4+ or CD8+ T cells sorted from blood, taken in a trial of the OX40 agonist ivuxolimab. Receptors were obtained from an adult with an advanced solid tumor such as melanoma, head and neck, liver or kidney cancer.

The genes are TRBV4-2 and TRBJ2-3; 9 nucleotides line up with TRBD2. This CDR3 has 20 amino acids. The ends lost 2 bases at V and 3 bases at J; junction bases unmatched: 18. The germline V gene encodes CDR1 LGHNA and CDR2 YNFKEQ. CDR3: CASSQRFPGGRALRTDTQYF. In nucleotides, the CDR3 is TGTGCCAGCAGCCAAAGGTTCCCGGGCGGGAGGGCCCTACGGACAGATACGCAGTATTTT.

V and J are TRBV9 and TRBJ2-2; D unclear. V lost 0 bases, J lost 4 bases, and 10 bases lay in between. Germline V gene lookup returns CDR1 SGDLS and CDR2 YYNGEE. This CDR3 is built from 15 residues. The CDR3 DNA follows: TGTGCCAGCAGCGTAGGTGGGCAAGTCACCGGGGAGCTGTTTTTT. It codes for CASSVGGQVTGELFF.

The CDR3 reads CASSLALAPGQHNEQFF. Written as DNA, the CDR3 is TGTGCCAGCAGCTTAGCGCTTGCCCCGGGACAACACAATGAGCAGTTCTTC. The J gene is TRBJ2-1, the V gene TRBV7-6, with a possible D match to TRBD1 (6 bases). Germline lookup yields CDR1 SGHVS and CDR2 FNYEAQ. V was trimmed by 0 bases and J by 5 bases, leaving 17 bases between them. The CDR3 totals 17 residues.

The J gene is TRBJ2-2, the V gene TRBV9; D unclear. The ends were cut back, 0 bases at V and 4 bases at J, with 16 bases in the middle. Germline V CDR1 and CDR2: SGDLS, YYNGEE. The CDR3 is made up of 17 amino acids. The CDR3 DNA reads TGTGCCAGCAGCGTAGACGGTCTCGGAGTCCGCACCGGGGAGCTGTTTTTT. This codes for CASSVDGLGVRTGELFF.

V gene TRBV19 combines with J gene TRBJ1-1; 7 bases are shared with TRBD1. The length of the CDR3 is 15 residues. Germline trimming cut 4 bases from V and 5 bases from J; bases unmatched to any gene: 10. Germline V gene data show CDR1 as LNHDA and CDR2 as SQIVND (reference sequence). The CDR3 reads CASSTWGQKGTEAFF. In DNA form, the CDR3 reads TGTGCCAGTAGTACATGGGGACAGAAAGGGACTGAAGCTTTCTTT. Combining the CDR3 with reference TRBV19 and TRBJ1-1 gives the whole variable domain DGGITQSPKYLFRKEGQNVTLSCEQNLNHDAMYWYRQDPGQGLRLIYYSQIVNDFQKGDIAEGYSVSREKKESFPLTVTSAQKNPTAFYLCASSTWGQKGTEAFFGQGTRLTVV.

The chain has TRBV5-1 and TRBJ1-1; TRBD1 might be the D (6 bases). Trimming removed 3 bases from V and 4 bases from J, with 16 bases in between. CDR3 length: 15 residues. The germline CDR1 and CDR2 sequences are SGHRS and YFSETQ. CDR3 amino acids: CASSSLTGFRTEAFF. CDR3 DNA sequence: TGCGCCAGCAGCTCTCTCACAGGGTTCCGCACTGAAGCTTTCTTT.

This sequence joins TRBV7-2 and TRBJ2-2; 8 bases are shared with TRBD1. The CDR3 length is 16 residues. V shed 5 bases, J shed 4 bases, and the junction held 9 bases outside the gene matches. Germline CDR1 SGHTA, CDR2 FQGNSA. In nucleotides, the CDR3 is TGTGCCAGCAGCCCCCAGACAGGGGTTATCACCGGGGAGCTGTTTTTT. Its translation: CASSPQTGVITGELFF.

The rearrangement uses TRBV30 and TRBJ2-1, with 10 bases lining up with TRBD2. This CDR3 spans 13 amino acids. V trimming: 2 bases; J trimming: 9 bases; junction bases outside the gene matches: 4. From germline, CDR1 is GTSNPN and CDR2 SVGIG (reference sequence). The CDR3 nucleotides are TGTGCCTGGAGTCCGGGACTAGCGTCTGAGCAGTTCTTC. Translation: CAWSPGLASEQFF.

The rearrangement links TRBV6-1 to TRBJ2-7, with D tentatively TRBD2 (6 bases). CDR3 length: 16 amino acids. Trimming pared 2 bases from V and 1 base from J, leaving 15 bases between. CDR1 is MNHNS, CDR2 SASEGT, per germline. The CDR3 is CASSERWPLASYEQYF. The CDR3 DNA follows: TGTGCCAGCAGTGAACGGTGGCCTCTAGCGTCCTACGAGCAGTACTTC.

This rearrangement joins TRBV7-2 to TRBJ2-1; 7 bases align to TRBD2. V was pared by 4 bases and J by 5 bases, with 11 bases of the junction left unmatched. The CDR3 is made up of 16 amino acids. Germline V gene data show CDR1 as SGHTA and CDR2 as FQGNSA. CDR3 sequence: CASSYSSAGEDNEQFF. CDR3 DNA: TGTGCCAGCAGCTACAGTAGCGCGGGAGAGGACAATGAGCAGTTCTTC.

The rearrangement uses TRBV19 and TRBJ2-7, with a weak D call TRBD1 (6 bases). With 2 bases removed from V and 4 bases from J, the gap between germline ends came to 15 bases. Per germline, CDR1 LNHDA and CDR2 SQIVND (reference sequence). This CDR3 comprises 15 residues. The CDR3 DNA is TGTGCCAGTAGTATAAGGCAGGGGAGCATGTACGAGCAGTACTTC. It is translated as CASSIRQGSMYEQYF.

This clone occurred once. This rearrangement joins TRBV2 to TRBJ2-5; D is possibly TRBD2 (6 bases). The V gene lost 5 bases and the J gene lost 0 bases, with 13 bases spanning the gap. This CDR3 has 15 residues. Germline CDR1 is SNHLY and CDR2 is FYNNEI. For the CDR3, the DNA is TGTGCCAGCAGTTCCCGTCGGACTAACCAAGAGACCCAGTACTTC. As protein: CASSSRRTNQETQYF.

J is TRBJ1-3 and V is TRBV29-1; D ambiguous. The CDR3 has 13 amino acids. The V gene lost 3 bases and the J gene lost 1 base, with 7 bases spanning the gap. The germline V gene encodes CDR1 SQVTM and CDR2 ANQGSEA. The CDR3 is CSVEESSGNTIYF. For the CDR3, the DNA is TGCAGCGTTGAGGAGTCTTCTGGAAACACCATATATTTT.

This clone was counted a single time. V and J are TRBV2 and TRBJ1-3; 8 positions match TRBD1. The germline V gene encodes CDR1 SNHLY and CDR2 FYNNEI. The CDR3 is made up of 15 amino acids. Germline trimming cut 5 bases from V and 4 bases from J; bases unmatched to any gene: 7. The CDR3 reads CASSRRTGYGNTIYF. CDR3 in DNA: TGTGCCAGCAGTCGGCGGACAGGGTACGGAAACACCATATATTTT.

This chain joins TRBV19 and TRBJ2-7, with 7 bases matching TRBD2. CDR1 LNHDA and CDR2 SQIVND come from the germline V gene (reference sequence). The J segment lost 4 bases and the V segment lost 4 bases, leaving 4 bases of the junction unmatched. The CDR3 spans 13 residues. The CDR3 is CASSSGSLYEQYF. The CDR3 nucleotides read TGTGCCAGTAGTAGCGGGAGTTTGTACGAGCAGTACTTC.

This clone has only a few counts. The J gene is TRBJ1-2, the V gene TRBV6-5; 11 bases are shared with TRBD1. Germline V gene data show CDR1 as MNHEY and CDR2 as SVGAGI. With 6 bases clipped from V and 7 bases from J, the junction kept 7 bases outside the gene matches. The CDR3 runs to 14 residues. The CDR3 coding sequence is TGTGCCAGCAGCCGAGGGACAGGGGGTCTTGGCTACACCTTC. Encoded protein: CASSRGTGGLGYTF.

CDR3 amino acids: CASSFRTTVTETQYF. As DNA, the CDR3 is TGTGCCAGCAGCTTCCGGACTACCGTGACAGAGACCCAGTACTTC. The chain employs TRBV11-2 and TRBJ2-5; perhaps TRBD2 as D (6 bases). The CDR3 has 15 amino acids. The V end lost 3 bases, the J end lost 4 bases, and 15 bases lay between the germline ends. CDR1 and CDR2 (germline): SGHAT, FQNNGV. The full variable domain, with the rest looked up from reference TRBV11-2 and TRBJ2-5, is EAGVAQSPRYKIIEKRQSVAFWCNPISGHATLYWYQQILGQGPKLLIQFQNNGVVDDSQLPKDRFSAERLKGVDSTLKIQPAKLEDSAVYLCASSFRTTVTETQYFGPGTRLLVL.

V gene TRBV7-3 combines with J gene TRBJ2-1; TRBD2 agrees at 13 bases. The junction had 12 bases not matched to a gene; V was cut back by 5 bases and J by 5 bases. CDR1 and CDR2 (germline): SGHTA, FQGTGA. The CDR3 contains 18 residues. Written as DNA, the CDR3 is TGTGCCAGCAGCCTCCTCCCGACTAGCGGGAGGATAGACAATGAGCAGTTCTTC. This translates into CASSLLPTSGRIDNEQFF.

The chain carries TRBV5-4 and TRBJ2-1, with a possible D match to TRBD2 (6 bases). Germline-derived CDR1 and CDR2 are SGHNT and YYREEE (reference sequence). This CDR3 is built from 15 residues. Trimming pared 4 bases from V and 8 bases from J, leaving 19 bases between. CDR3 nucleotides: TGTGCCAGCAGCCCCGGAGGGAAGGGTTGGGATGAGCAGTTCTTC. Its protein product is CASSPGGKGWDEQFF.

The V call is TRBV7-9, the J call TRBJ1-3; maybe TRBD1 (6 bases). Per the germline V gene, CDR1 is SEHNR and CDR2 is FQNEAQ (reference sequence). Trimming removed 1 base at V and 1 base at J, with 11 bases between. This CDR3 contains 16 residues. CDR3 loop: CASSLGGQQSGNTIYF. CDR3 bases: TGTGCCAGCAGCTTAGGGGGACAACAGTCTGGAAACACCATATATTTT.

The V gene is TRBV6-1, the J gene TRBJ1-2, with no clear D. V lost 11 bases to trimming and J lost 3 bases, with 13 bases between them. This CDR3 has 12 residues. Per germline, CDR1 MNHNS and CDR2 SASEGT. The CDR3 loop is CAAARGYYGYTF. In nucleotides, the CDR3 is TGTGCCGCCGCGCGAGGGTACTATGGCTACACCTTC.

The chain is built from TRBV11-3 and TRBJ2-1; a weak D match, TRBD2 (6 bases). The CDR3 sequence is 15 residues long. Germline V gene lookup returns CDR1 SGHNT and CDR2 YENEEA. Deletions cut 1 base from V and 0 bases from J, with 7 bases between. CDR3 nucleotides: TGTGCCAGCAGCTTAGGGCGGGACTCCTACAATGAGCAGTTCTTC. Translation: CASSLGRDSYNEQFF.

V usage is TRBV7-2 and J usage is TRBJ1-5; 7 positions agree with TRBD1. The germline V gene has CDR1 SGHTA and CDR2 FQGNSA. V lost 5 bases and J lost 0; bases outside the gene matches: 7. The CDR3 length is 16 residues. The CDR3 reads CASSEGTVYSNQPQHF. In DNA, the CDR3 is TGTGCCAGCAGCGAAGGGACAGTCTATAGCAATCAGCCCCAGCATTTT.

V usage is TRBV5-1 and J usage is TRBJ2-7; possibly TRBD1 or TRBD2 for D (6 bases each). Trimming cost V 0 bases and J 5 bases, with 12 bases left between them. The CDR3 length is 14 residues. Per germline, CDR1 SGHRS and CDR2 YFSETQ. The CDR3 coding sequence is TGCGCCAGCAGCTTGGCAGACGGGGGCGACGAGCAGTACTTC. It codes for CASSLADGGDEQYF.

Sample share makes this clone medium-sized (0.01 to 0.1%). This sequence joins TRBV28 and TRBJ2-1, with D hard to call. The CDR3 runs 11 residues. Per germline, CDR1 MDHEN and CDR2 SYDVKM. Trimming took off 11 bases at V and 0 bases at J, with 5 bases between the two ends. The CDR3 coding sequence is TGTGCCGTTTTCTCCTACAATGAGCAGTTCTTC. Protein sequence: CAVFSYNEQFF. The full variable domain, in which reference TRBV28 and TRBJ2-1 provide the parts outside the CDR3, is DVKVTQSSRYLVKRTGEKVFLECVQDMDHENMFWYRQDPGLGLRLIYFSYDVKMKEKGDIPEGYSVSREKKERFSLILESASTNQTSMYLCAVFSYNEQFFGPGTRLTVL.

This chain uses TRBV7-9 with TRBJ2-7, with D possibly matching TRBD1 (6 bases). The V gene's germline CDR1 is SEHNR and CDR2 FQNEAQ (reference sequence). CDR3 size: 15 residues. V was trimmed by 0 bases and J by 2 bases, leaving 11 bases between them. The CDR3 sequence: CASSLAGTSAYEQYF. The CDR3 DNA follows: TGTGCCAGCAGCTTAGCAGGGACATCCGCCTACGAGCAGTACTTC.

The CDR3 region has the DNA TGTGCCAGCAGCTTGACTAGCGGGATGGGCGAGCAGTACTTC. This translates into CASSLTSGMGEQYF. V usage is TRBV5-6 and J usage is TRBJ2-7; 10 bases agree with TRBD2. V shed 1 base, J shed 6 bases, and the junction held 4 bases outside the gene matches. Germline CDR1 is SGHDT and CDR2 is YYEEEE. The CDR3 is made up of 14 amino acids.

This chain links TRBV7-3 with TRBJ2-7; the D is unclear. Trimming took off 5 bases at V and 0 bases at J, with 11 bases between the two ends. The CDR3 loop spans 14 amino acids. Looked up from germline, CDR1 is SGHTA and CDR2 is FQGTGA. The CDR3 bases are TGTGCCAGCAGCCCTGGGCCAGCCTCCTACGAGCAGTACTTC. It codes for CASSPGPASYEQYF.

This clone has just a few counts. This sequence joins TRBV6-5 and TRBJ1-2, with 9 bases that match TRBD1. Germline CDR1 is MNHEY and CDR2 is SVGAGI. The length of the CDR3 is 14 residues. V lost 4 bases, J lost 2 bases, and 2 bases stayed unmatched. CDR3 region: CASSWGQGNYGYTF. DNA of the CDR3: TGTGCCAGCAGTTGGGGACAGGGAAACTATGGCTACACCTTC.

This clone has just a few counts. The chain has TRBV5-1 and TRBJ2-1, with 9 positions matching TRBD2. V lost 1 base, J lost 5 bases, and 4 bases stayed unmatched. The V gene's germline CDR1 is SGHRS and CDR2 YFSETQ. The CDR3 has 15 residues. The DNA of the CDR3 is TGCGCCAGCAGCTTGCAGGCGGGAGGGGACAATGAGCAGTTCTTC. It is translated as CASSLQAGGDNEQFF.

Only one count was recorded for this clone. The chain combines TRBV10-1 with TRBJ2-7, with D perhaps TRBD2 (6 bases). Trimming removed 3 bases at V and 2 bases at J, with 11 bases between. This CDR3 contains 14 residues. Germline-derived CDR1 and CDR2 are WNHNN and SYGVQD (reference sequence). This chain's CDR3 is CASSESLAPYEQYF. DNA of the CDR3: TGCGCCAGCAGTGAAAGCCTAGCGCCCTACGAGCAGTACTTC.

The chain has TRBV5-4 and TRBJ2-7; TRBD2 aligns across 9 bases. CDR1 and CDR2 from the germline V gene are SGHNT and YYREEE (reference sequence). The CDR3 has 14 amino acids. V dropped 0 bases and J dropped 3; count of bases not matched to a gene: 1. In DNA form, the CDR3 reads TGTGCCAGCAGCTTGGGGACTAGCGTCTACGAGCAGTACTTC. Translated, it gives CASSLGTSVYEQYF.